This T cell receptor (beta chain) was profiled in a study of blood T cell repertoires in COVID-19. Here immunoSEQ multiplex PCR was the method, and the copy in TCRdb shows in-frame clones only, minus some. The table includes about 97,000 clones, 80% to 90% detected once. Seattle-derived patients entered the study during active infection and were followed longitudinally. The V end was cut by 5 bases, the J end by 2 bases, with 11 bases between. The CDR3 has 14 amino acids. The V gene's germline CDR1 is LNHDA and CDR2 SQIVND (reference sequence). Sequenced material: peripheral blood. V usage is TRBV19 and J usage is TRBJ2-3; possibly TRBD1 for D (5 bases). The clonotype comes from a man over 45 with COVID-19, enrolled during active disease. The CDR3 loop reads CASSLTGVTDTQYF. For the CDR3, the DNA is TGTGCCAGTAGTTTAACAGGAGTCACAGATACGCAGTATTTT.